This T cell receptor beta chain was captured in a study of radiotherapy plus CTLA-4 blockade in lung cancer. Study details: Objective response rate was 15% to 20%; disease control rate, approximately 33%.

Produced via immunoSEQ multiplex PCR; TCRdb's table is partial and in-frame only. The sample holds fewer than 65,000 clones, just under 85% seen once. Concerning this clone: Its cognate antigen is unknown.

CDR3 length: 15 residues. Trimming took 0 bases from V and 4 from J; bases not matched to a gene: 5. In germline, CDR1 is SGHRS, CDR2 YFSETQ. Study-wide results and limits: Once radiotherapy plus ipilimumab had been given, TCR clones derived from tumor expanded in blood. Early shifts in blood T cell clones, with interferon-beta, reportedly predicted response best.

Sequenced here: peripheral blood, sampled from a patient treated with radiotherapy plus ipilimumab. The J gene is TRBJ2-7, the V gene TRBV5-1, with TRBD2 identical over 9 bases. This sequence was found in a human donor with non-small cell lung cancer whose response to radiotherapy plus ipilimumab could not be evaluated. In DNA, the CDR3 is TGCGCCAGCAGCTTGGCGCCTAGCGGGGATTACGAGCAGTACTTC. It specifies CASSLAPSGDYEQYF.